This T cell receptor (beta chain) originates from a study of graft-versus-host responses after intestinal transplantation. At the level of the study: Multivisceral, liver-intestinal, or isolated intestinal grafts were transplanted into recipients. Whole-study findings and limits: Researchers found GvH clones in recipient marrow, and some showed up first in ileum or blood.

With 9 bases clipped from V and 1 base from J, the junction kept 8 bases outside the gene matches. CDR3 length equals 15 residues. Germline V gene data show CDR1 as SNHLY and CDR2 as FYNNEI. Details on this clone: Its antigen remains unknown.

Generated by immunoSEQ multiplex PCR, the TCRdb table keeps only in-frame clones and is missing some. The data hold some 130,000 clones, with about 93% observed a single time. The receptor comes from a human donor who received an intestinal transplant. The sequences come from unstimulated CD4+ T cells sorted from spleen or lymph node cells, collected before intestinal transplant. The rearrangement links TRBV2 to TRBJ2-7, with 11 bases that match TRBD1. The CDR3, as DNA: TGTGCCAGAGCTTCCGGGACAGGGGGTTCCTACGAGCAGTACTTC. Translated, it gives CARASGTGGSYEQYF.